This T cell receptor (beta chain) was sequenced for a study of graft-versus-host responses after intestinal transplantation (dated by TCRdb to the early 2020s). Regarding the study in general: The transplants that recipients got were multivisceral, liver-intestinal, or isolated intestinal. Alloreactive clones were identified by sequencing pre-transplant mixed lymphocyte reaction products and comparing them with unstimulated pre-transplant donor and recipient T cells. Every recipient was given anti-thymocyte globulin induction, followed by roughly 3 years of maintenance tacrolimus and steroids. The cohort enrolled under 25 intestinal transplant recipients including one retransplant, and 3 patients lacking pretransplant specimens were excluded. Bulk TCR-beta CDR3 sequencing was used to track graft-versus-host and host-versus-graft alloreactive T cell clones in the graft, circulation and bone marrow after intestinal transplantation. Instead of going to the commercial service, samples from three later patients were sequenced in-house on an Illumina MiSeq and processed with MiXCR. Donor T cell macrochimerism was defined as a peak of at least 4% donor T cells among recipient peripheral blood mononuclear cells.

As for this clone: Its antigen remains undetermined. Qualities for individual bases were not recorded, and no much larger clone is one base off.

Including the terminal cysteine and phenylalanine, the CDR3 comprises 11 residues. Of all the DNA, just the CDR3 is kept, 33 bases in frame from base 1. From a lookup of the germline V gene (reference sequence), CDR1 and CDR2 are DFQATT and SNEGSKA. V and J are trimmed by 5 bases and 12 bases, and the gene matches miss 9 bases of the junction. The library was built by means of the immunoSEQ multiplex PCR assay. For most patients, genomic DNA was isolated with the Qiagen DNeasy Blood and Tissue Kit and sent frozen to Adaptive Biotechnologies for TCR sequencing. Adaptive Biotechnologies carried out high-throughput TCR-beta CDR3 sequencing of genomic DNA for most patients. Concerning the study's data processing: TCR sequencing data were retrieved from Adaptive's ImmunoSEQ software for 18 patients, whereas three other patients were processed with MiXCR and VDJtools. To correct CD4 versus CD8 sorting errors, sequences present in both subsets at a frequency ratio below 5:1 were removed. Because the origin of CDR3 nucleotide sequences shared between donor and recipient could not be assigned, those sequences were removed. To be classed as alloreactive, a clone needed at least 2-fold expansion over unstimulated cells and a minimum CFSE-low frequency of 0.002% (template counts) or 0.001% (read counts). Clones were considered mappable if detected in sequenced pre-transplant spleen, lymph node, or MLR CFSE-low populations of the donor or recipient. The cumulative frequency of alloreactive clones was calculated as a percentage of all sequences, weighted by copy number. TCRdb holds this immuneACCESS table with in-frame rearrangements only. Some clones are missing; in checked studies, unresolved V genes explain under half, and the rest has no known cause. V and J calls plus clone size are reproduced from that table; the DNA served to infer D and trimming. This sample gives some 150,000 clones in total; 85% to 95% of them show up just once. The ten largest account for 0.19% of the sample.

Broad study findings and their caveats: GvH clones were found in recipient bone marrow, and some of the GvH clones appeared earlier in ileal mucosa or blood, which is consistent with an intestinal mucosal origin. The conclusions were limited by the relatively low number and heterogeneity of the intestinal transplant patients. Early after transplant, declines in HvG clones were associated with peak levels of circulating GvH clones. In patients with donor T cell macrochimerism, the allografts had high GvH to HvG T cell clonal ratios.

What the time point label conveys for this sample: cells obtained before transplantation from donor or recipient. CD3+CD4+ and CD3+CD8+ populations were FACS-sorted from unstimulated pre-transplant donor and recipient cells taken from spleen or lymph nodes. This clonotype was sampled from a human donor who received an intestinal transplant. Here the sequenced sample was unstimulated CD4+ T cells sorted from spleen or lymph node cells, taken before intestinal transplant. This receptor chain uses TRBV20-1 and TRBJ2-5; TRBD1 fits 7 bases in the junction. Here is the DNA: TGCAGTGCTCAATGGGACAGAGTGAAGTACTTC. Its coded protein is CSAQWDRVKYF.